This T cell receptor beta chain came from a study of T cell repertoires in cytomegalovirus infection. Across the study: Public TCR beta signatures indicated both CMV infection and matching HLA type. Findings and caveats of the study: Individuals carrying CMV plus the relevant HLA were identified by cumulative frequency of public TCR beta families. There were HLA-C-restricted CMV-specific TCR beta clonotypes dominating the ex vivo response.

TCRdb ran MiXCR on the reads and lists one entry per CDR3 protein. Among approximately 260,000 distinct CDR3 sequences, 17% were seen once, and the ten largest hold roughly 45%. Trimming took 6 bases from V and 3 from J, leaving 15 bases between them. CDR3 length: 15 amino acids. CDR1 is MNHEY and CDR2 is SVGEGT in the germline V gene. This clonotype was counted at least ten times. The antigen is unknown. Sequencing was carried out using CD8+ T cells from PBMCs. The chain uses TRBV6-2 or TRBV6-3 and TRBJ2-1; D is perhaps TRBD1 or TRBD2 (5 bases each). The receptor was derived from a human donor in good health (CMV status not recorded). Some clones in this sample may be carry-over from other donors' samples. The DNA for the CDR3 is TGTGCCAGCAGCCAGGGACCCGGAGGCTACAATGAGCAGTTCTTC. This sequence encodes CASSQGPGGYNEQFF.